This T cell receptor beta chain emerged from a study of cytomegalovirus exposure and HLA in healthy donors. Vbeta (60) and Jbeta (13) primers were used in the PCR. The assay was immunoSEQ multiplex PCR, and TCRdb's table has in-frame clones only and misses some. Of more than 130,000 clones listed, around 73% are singletons. The CDR3 runs to 13 residues. Germline V CDR1 and CDR2: SEHNR, FQNEAQ (reference sequence). Trimming took 7 bases from V and 2 from J, leaving 10 bases between them. As to this clone: Its antigen is not known.

Broader study findings: Most TCR sequences proved rare, with some public TCRs found in many donors. For cytomegalovirus status, the classifier reportedly gave diagnoses with high specificity and sensitivity. Analysis was performed later, and it showed HLA-associated TCR beta chains to be more clonally expanded than equally common others.

The sequenced sample was PBMCs. The source is a human donor in good health. This chain uses TRBV7-9 with TRBJ2-3; D is perhaps TRBD1 (6 bases). The DNA for the CDR3 is TGTGCCAGCACCCCAGGGGCCACAGATACGCAGTATTTT. Its protein is CASTPGATDTQYF.